The 14 T cell receptor beta chains listed next were all sequenced from one sample in a study of shared clonotypes between healthy human individuals. TCRdb's table, derived via immunoSEQ multiplex PCR, lists solely in-frame clones and lacks some. The data contain fewer than 600,000 clones, approximately 80% of them singletons. Sequenced input: PBMCs. These receptors originate from a middle-aged woman in good health. Some clones in this sample may be carry-over from other donors' samples.

The chain combines TRBV5-1 with TRBJ1-2; no firm D call. V lost 0 bases and J lost 13, with 13 bases in between. This CDR3 is 12 amino acids long. Germline assignment: CDR1 SGHRS and CDR2 YFSETQ. In DNA, the CDR3 is TGCGCCAGCAGCTTGGCCGGTTGGGGTTCCACCTTC. It translates to CASSLAGWGSTF. Together with reference TRBV5-1 and TRBJ1-2, the CDR3 gives the full variable domain: KAGVTQTPRYLIKTRGQQVTLSCSPISGHRSVSWYQQTPGQGLQFLFEYFSETQRNKGNFPGRFSGRQFSNSRSEMNVSTLELGDSALYLCASSLAGWGSTFGSGTRLTVV.

On this clone: This likely came from a read error, as a far larger clone is one base away. The chain links TRBV30 to TRBJ2-2; TRBD2 agrees at 10 bases. Per germline, CDR1 GTSNPN and CDR2 SVGIG (reference sequence). This CDR3 has 15 residues. This CDR3 is CAWSPGLANTGELSF. In DNA, the CDR3 is TGTGCCTGGAGTCCGGGACTAGCGAACACCGGGGAGCTGTCTTTT.

The gene calls are TRBV13 and TRBJ2-3, with D maybe TRBD2 (7 bases). V was clipped by 4 bases and J by 6 bases, with 20 bases between them. This CDR3 contains 16 residues. The germline V gene encodes CDR1 PRHDT and CDR2 FYEKMQ (reference sequence). This CDR3 reads CASSSIPGPGGDTQYF. The CDR3 DNA reads TGTGCCAGCAGCTCCATTCCGGGGCCGGGGGGCGATACGCAGTATTTT.

The J gene is TRBJ2-7, the V gene TRBV27, with 9 bases fitting TRBD1. CDR1 and CDR2 (germline): MNHEY, SMNVEV (reference sequence). The junction had 14 bases not matched to a gene; V was cut back by 5 bases and J by 6 bases. This CDR3 has 16 amino acids. The chain's CDR3 is CASSQNRGRRSSEQYF. CDR3 in DNA: TGTGCCAGCAGTCAGAACAGGGGGCGACGGTCGAGCGAGCAGTACTTC.

About this clone itself: A read error likely explains this, since a far larger clone differs by one base. The conserved closing phenylalanine or tryptophan is absent in this CDR3, likely reflecting a read error. The rearrangement joins TRBV5-1 to TRBJ2-3, with D hard to call. CDR1 is SGHRS, CDR2 YFSETQ, per germline. CDR3 length: 11 amino acids. The V and J ends lost 4 bases and 4 bases respectively, with 4 bases between them. The CDR3 DNA is TGCGCCAGCAGCCGTGCAGATACGCAGTATCTT. Protein product: CASSRADTQYL.

In the case of this clone: A far larger clone is only one base removed, so a read error is likely. The gene calls are TRBV18 and TRBJ1-1; 7 bases are shared with TRBD1. CDR3 length equals 14 residues. Germline assignment: CDR1 KGHSH and CDR2 LQKENI. CDR3 protein: CASSPQGASTEALF. The CDR3 DNA follows: TGTGCCAGCTCACCACAGGGGGCAAGCACTGAAGCTCTCTTT.

CDR3 protein: CASSENRESEGYTF. The CDR3 nucleotides read TGTGCCAGCAGTGAAAACAGGGAATCGGAAGGCTACACCTTC. The rearrangement links TRBV2 to TRBJ1-2, with TRBD1 as a possible D gene (6 bases). CDR3 length: 14 residues. CDR1 and CDR2 from the germline V gene are SNHLY and FYNNEI. Trimming removed 2 bases from V and 8 bases from J, with 15 bases in between.

In the case of this clone: The same CDR3 also results from other DNA sequences found in this sample. V gene TRBV7-2 combines with J gene TRBJ2-2; D not certain. CDR1 is SGHTA, CDR2 FQGNSA, per germline. The CDR3 runs 11 residues. V was clipped by 3 bases and J by 6 bases, with 2 bases between them. The CDR3 nucleotides are TGTGCCAGCAGCTTCCCCGGGGAGCTGTTTTTT. Amino acid sequence: CASSFPGELFF.

V and J are TRBV25-1 and TRBJ2-7, with 13 bases that match TRBD2. The CDR3 extends over 14 amino acids. V shed 8 bases, J shed 4 bases, and the junction held 5 bases outside the gene matches. The germline gives CDR1 MGHDK, CDR2 SYGVNS. The CDR3 spells CASQLAGGPYEQYF. CDR3 in DNA: TGTGCCAGCCAACTAGCGGGAGGGCCTTACGAGCAGTACTTC.

The V and J genes are TRBV7-9 and TRBJ2-6; D unresolved. The CDR3 contains 15 residues. Germline CDR1 reads SEHNR; CDR2 reads FQNEAQ (reference sequence). V dropped 6 bases and J dropped 0 bases, with 9 bases sitting between them. CDR3 residues: CASSPASSGANVLTF. DNA of the CDR3: TGTGCCAGCAGTCCAGCCAGCTCTGGGGCCAACGTCCTGACTTTC.

The chain has TRBV7-9 and TRBJ2-1, with D perhaps TRBD2 (6 bases). Germline V gives CDR1 SEHNR, CDR2 FQNEAQ (reference sequence). The CDR3 loop spans 18 amino acids. Trimming removed 3 bases from V and 0 bases from J, with 18 bases in between. The CDR3 DNA follows: TGTGCCAGCAGCTTGGGGAGATCGGGACTCCGCTCCTACAATGAGCAGTTCTTC. This sequence encodes CASSLGRSGLRSYNEQFF.

This clone came up a few times. The chain couples TRBV6-5 to TRBJ2-3; TRBD2 might be the D (7 bases). V was shortened by 0 bases and J by 5 bases, with 12 bases between the two germline ends. This CDR3 has 15 residues. From germline, CDR1 is MNHEY and CDR2 SVGAGI. CDR3 protein: CASSYSQGGGDTQYF. The CDR3 nucleotides are TGTGCCAGCAGTTACTCACAGGGAGGGGGAGATACGCAGTATTTT.

The rearrangement uses TRBV28 and TRBJ1-2; 10 bases fit TRBD1. CDR3 length equals 16 residues. The junction had 13 bases not matched to a gene; V was cut back by 6 bases and J by 6 bases. CDR1 is MDHEN, CDR2 SYDVKM, per germline. This CDR3 is CASRSVPDRGVNGYTF. In DNA, the CDR3 is TGTGCCAGCAGGTCCGTACCGGACAGGGGGGTGAATGGCTACACCTTC.

V gene TRBV5-4 combines with J gene TRBJ1-2; 9 nucleotides align to TRBD1. The CDR3 has 15 residues. Germline CDR1 is SGHNT and CDR2 is YYREEE (reference sequence). Trimming at V came to 4 bases and at J to 2 bases, leaving 6 bases not matched to a gene. This CDR3 is CASSAYRGRNYGYTF. DNA of the CDR3: TGTGCCAGCAGCGCCTACAGGGGGCGGAACTATGGCTACACCTTC.